These 8 T cell receptor beta chains originate from one sample sequenced in a study of post-analysis software for immune sequencing data. Their cognate antigens are unknown. Tagging with unique molecular identifiers was a feature of the TCR beta cDNA libraries. TCRdb reprocessed the PCR reads with MiXCR, giving one entry per CDR3 protein. In the table there are about 500,000 distinct CDR3 sequences, over 35% of which are singletons. Study-level findings and limits: A handful of TRBV segments were significantly more frequent in patients than in controls. TRBV5-6, TRBV5-1 and TRBV20-1 were among these segments.

The sample taken for sequencing was blood. The source is a girl aged 5 to 17 with multiple sclerosis.

The genes are TRBV12-3 or TRBV12-4 and TRBJ2-4, with D possibly TRBD1 on 5 matching bases. With the DNA end fitting TRBJ2-7 better, the J assignment may be wrong. The CDR3 covers 13 residues. CDR3 sequence reads: CASRVGVFSEQYF. Written as DNA, the CDR3 is TGTGCCAGCAGGGTAGGGGTTTTCAGCGAGCAGTACTTC.

The gene calls are TRBV20-1 and TRBJ2-1; a possible D gene is TRBD2 (6 bases). The CDR3 extends over 14 amino acids. CDR1 is DFQATT, CDR2 SNEGSKA, per germline (reference sequence). V lost 6 bases and J 2 bases, leaving 14 bases between the germline ends. This CDR3 reads CSAWGGSAYNEQFF. CDR3 DNA: TGCAGTGCCTGGGGAGGTAGCGCCTACAATGAGCAGTTCTTC.

For this clonotype: Sequence at one end of the junction differs from germline and may be a read error. This chain joins TRBV20-1 and TRBJ2-1, with a tentative D call TRBD2 (5 bases). This CDR3 has 14 residues. From germline, CDR1 is DFQATT and CDR2 SNEGSKA (reference sequence). CDR3 sequence: CNAREGRGYNEQFF. For the CDR3, the DNA is TGCAATGCTAGAGAAGGACGCGGGTACAATGAGCAGTTCTTC.

This chain links TRBV7-6 with TRBJ2-7; 14 bases line up with TRBD2. The germline V gene encodes CDR1 SGHVS and CDR2 FNYEAQ. The CDR3 runs to 18 residues. The ends lost 5 bases at V and 0 bases at J; junction bases unmatched: 9. The CDR3 here is CASSQGLAGVSSSYEQYF. The CDR3 bases are TGTGCCAGCAGCCAGGGACTAGCGGGAGTAAGTAGCTCCTACGAGCAGTACTTC.

The rearrangement joins TRBV20-1 to TRBJ2-1, with 10 bases matching TRBD2. J was trimmed by 2 bases and V by 8 bases; bases with no gene match: 6. Germline V CDR1 and CDR2: DFQATT, SNEGSKA (reference sequence). The CDR3 has 14 residues. CDR3 DNA sequence: TGCAGTACTCCTACTAGCGGGGCCTACAATGAGCAGTTCTTC. It is translated as CSTPTSGAYNEQFF.

The CDR3 nucleotides read TGCAGCGTTGAGCATAGTTCCGTCTACAATGAGCAGTTCTTC. Its translation: CSVEHSSVYNEQFF. The chain uses TRBV29-1 and TRBJ2-1; D ambiguous. There are 14 residues in the CDR3. V dropped 3 bases and J dropped 3 bases, with 12 bases sitting between them. The germline V gene encodes CDR1 SQVTM and CDR2 ANQGSEA.

This clonotype was recorded a few times. The chain is built from TRBV29-1 and TRBJ2-3, with D possibly TRBD2 on 5 matching bases. The germline V gene has CDR1 SQVTM and CDR2 ANQGSEA. V was shortened by 6 bases and J by 2 bases, with 15 bases between the two germline ends. This CDR3 region has 14 residues. CDR3 bases: TGCAGCGTCGGGGAGATGGCCTTCACAGATACGCAGTATTTT. Its protein is CSVGEMAFTDTQYF.

This clonotype was counted between two and nine times. V gene TRBV4-1 combines with J gene TRBJ2-1; 10 nucleotides match TRBD2. Germline V gene data show CDR1 as MGHRA and CDR2 as YSYEKL. This CDR3 contains 17 residues. J lost 8 bases, V lost 0 bases, and 10 bases had no gene match. CDR3 nucleotide sequence: TGCGCCAGCAGCCAAGACCGGGTAGCGGGAGGTAAGGATGAGCAGTTCTTC. Its translation: CASSQDRVAGGKDEQFF.